This T cell receptor (beta chain) originates from a study of cytomegalovirus exposure and HLA in healthy donors. Study outcomes and limitations: For most TCR sequences rarity was the rule, although some public TCRs occurred in many donors.

For this clone: Its antigen remains unidentified. Germline and junction disagree at one end, which may indicate a read error.

Primers included in the PCR were 60 Vbeta and 13 Jbeta primers. Sequencing was performed with immunoSEQ multiplex PCR; in TCRdb, only in-frame clones are kept and a portion is missing. The profile shows over 100,000 clones, around 73% of them singletons. The sequenced material came from PBMCs. The TCR was taken from a female donor in good health and CMV-seronegative.

The CDR3: CSSSLKEQGVYGYTF. The CDR3 coding sequence is TGTTCCAGCAGCTTAAAGGAACAGGGGGTCTATGGCTACACCTTC. This chain uses TRBV7-9 with TRBJ1-2, with 8 positions matching TRBD1. The CDR3 spans 15 residues. Per germline, CDR1 SEHNR and CDR2 FQNEAQ (reference sequence).